This T cell receptor beta chain was identified in a study of cytomegalovirus exposure and HLA in healthy donors. This clone was seen only once. The table came from immunoSEQ multiplex PCR; TCRdb's copy has only in-frame clones and leaves some out. Of 200,000 to 250,000 clones in the sample, around nine tenths were seen once. The CDR3 sequence is 14 residues long. V lost 3 bases and J lost 0, with 8 bases in between. Germline V lookup: CDR1 MNHNS, CDR2 SASEGT. Sample: PBMCs. The V and J genes are TRBV6-1 and TRBJ1-2, with a possible D match to TRBD1 (5 bases). The sequence was obtained from a young woman in good health and CMV-seronegative. The CDR3 nucleotides read TGTGCCAGCAGTGAGACAGATACTAACTATGGCTACACCTTC. It is translated as CASSETDTNYGYTF.